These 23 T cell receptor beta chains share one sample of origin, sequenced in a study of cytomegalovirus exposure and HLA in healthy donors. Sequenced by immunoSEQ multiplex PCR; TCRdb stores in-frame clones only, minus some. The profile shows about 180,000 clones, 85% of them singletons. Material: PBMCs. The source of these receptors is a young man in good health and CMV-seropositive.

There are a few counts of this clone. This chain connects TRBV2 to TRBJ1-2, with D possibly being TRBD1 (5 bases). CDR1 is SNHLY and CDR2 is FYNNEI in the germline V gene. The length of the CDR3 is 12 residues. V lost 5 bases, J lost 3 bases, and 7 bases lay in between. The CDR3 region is CASSQGYYGYTF. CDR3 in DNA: TGTGCCAGCAGTCAGGGATACTATGGCTACACCTTC.

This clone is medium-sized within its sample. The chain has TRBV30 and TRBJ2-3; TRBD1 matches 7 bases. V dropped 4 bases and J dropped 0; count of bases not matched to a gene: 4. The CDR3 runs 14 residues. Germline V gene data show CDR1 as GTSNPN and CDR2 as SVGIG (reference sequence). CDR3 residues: CAWTGQLSTDTQYF. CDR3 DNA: TGTGCCTGGACGGGACAGTTAAGCACAGATACGCAGTATTTT.

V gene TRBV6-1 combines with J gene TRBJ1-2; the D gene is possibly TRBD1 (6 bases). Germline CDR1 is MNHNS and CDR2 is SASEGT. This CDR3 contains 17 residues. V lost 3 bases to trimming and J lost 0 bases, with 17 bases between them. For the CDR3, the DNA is TGTGCCAGCAGTGACCTAGGCAGGGGCCCAGCTAACTATGGCTACACCTTC. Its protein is CASSDLGRGPANYGYTF.

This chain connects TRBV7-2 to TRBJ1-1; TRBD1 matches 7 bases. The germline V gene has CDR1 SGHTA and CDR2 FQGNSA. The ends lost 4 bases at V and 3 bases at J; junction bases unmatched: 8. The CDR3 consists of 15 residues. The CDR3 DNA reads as TGTGCCAGCAGCTCCTCCGGGACAGAAGACACTGAAGCTTTCTTT. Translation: CASSSSGTEDTEAFF.

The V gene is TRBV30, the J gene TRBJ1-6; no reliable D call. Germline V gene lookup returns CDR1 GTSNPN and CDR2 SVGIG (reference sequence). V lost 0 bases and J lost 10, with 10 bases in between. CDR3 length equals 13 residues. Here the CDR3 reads CAWSVQGGSPLHF. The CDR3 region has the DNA TGTGCCTGGAGTGTACAAGGAGGGTCACCCCTCCACTTT.

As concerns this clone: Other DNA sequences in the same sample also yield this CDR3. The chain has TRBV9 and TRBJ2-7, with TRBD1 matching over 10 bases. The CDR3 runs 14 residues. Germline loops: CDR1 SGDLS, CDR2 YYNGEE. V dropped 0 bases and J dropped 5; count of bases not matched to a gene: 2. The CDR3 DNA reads TGTGCCAGCAGCGTAGCCGGGACAGGGGACGAGCAGTACTTC. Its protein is CASSVAGTGDEQYF.

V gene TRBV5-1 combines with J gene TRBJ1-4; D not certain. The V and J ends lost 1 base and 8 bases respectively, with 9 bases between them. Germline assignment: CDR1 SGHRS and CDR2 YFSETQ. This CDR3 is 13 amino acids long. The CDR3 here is CASSLSAEEKLFF. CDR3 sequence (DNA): TGCGCCAGCAGCTTGTCTGCGGAGGAAAAACTGTTTTTT.

The CDR3 sequence is CASSLVNMASTDTQYF. CDR3 nucleotides: TGTGCCAGCAGCTTAGTTAACATGGCTAGCACAGATACGCAGTATTTT. V and J are TRBV11-2 and TRBJ2-3; D is ambiguous. In germline, CDR1 is SGHAT, CDR2 FQNNGV. This CDR3 has 16 amino acids. V lost 1 base to trimming and J lost 0 bases, with 11 bases between them.

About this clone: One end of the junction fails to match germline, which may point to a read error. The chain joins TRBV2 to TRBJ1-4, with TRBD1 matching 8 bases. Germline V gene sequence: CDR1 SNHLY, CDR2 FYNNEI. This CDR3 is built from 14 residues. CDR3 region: CASNEDRGREKLFF. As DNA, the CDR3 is TGTGCCAGCAATGAAGACAGGGGTAGGGAAAAACTGTTTTTT. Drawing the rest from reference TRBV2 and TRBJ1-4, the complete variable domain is EPEVTQTPSHQVTQMGQEVILRCVPISNHLYFYWYRQILGQKVEFLVSFYNNEISEKSEIFDDQFSVERPDGSNFTLKIRSTKLEDSAMYFCASNEDRGREKLFFGSGTQLSVL.

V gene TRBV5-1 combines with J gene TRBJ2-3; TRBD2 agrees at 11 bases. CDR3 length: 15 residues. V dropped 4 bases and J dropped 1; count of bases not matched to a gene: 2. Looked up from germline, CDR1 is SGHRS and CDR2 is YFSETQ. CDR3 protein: CASSVTSGGTDTQYF. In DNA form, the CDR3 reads TGCGCCAGCAGCGTGACTAGCGGGGGCACAGATACGCAGTATTTT.

CDR3 nucleotides: TGTGCCAGCAGTCCAGTACAGGGAGTCAATCAGCCCCAGCATTTT. Residues: CASSPVQGVNQPQHF. The rearrangement links TRBV6-1 to TRBJ1-5, with D perhaps matching TRBD1 (6 bases). Looked up from germline, CDR1 is MNHNS and CDR2 is SASEGT. The length of the CDR3 is 15 residues. V was pared by 5 bases and J by 3 bases, with 14 bases between.

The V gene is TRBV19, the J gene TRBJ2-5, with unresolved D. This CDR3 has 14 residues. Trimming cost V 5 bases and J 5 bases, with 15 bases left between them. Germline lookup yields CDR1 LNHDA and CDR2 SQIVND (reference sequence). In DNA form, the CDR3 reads TGTGCCAGTAGTCTATCCCTAAATGAGGAGACCCAGTACTTC. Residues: CASSLSLNEETQYF.

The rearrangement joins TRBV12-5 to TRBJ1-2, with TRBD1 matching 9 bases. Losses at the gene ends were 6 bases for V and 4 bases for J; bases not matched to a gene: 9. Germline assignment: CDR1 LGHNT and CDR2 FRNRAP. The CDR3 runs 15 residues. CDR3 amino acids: CASGLQGARGYGYTF. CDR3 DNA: TGTGCTAGTGGGCTACAGGGGGCGCGGGGCTATGGCTACACCTTC.

CDR3 loop: CASSLQGLSYEQYF. The DNA for the CDR3 is TGTGCCAGCAGCTTACAGGGGCTCTCCTACGAGCAGTACTTC. V usage is TRBV7-8 and J usage is TRBJ2-7, with D possibly TRBD1 on 6 matching bases. The V gene lost 2 bases and the J gene lost 0 bases, with 8 bases spanning the gap. Germline V gene sequence: CDR1 SGHVS, CDR2 FQNEAQ. The length of the CDR3 is 14 residues. The complete variable domain, with remaining parts taken from reference TRBV7-8 and TRBJ2-7, reads GAGVSQSPRYKVAKRGQDVALRCDPISGHVSLFWYQQALGQGPEFLTYFQNEAQLDKSGLPSDRFFAERPEGSVSTLKIQRTQQEDSAVYLCASSLQGLSYEQYFGPGTRLTVT.

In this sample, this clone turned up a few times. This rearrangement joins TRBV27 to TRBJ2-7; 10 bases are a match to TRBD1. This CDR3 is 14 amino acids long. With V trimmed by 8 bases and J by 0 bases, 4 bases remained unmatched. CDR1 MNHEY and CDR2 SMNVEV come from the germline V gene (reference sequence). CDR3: CASWRDRGSYEQYF. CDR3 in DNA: TGTGCCAGCTGGCGGGACAGGGGCTCCTACGAGCAGTACTTC.

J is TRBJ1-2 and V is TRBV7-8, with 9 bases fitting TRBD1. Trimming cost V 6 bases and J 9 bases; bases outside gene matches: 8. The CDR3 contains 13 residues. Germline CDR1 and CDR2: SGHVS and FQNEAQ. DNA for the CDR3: TGTGCCAGCAGGGGACAGGGAGGTCCCAGCTACACCTTC. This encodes CASRGQGGPSYTF.

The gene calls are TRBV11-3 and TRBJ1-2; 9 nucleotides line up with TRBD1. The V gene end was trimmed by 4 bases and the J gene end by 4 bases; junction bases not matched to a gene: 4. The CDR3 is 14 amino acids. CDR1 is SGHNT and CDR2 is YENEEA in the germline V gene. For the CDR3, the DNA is TGTGCCAGCAGCTCCGGACAGGGGACCTATGGCTACACCTTC. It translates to CASSSGQGTYGYTF.

CDR3 protein: CASSEWTALNTEAFF. DNA for the CDR3: TGTGCCAGCAGTGAATGGACAGCTTTGAACACTGAAGCTTTCTTT. The rearrangement uses TRBV6-1 and TRBJ1-1; possibly TRBD1 for D (6 bases). This CDR3 is built from 15 residues. The germline CDR1 and CDR2 sequences are MNHNS and SASEGT. Trimming pared 2 bases from V and 0 bases from J, leaving 10 bases between.

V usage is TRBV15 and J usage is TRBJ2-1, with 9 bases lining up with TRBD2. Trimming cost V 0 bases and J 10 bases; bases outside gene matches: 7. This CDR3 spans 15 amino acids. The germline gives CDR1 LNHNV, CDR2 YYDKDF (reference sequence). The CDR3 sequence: CATSRDQRGVGEQFF. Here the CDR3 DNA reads TGTGCCACCAGCAGAGATCAGCGGGGGGTAGGGGAGCAGTTCTTC.

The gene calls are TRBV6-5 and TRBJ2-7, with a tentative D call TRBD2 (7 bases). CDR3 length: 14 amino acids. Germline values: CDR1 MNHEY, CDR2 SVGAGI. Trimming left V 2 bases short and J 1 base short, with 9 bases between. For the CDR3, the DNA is TGTGCCAGCAGTTACAGGGGGGGATCCTACGAGCAGTACTTC. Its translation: CASSYRGGSYEQYF.

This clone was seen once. The CDR3 DNA reads as TGTGCCAGCAGTTCCCGGACAGGGGAGAAGGGGAGATCGGCCACTGAAGCTTTCTTT. It encodes CASSSRTGEKGRSATEAFF. The chain combines TRBV27 with TRBJ1-1; 9 bases align to TRBD1. Germline CDR1 MNHEY, CDR2 SMNVEV (reference sequence). The CDR3 contains 19 residues. The V and J ends lost 4 bases and 4 bases, in that order; junction bases with no gene match: 19.

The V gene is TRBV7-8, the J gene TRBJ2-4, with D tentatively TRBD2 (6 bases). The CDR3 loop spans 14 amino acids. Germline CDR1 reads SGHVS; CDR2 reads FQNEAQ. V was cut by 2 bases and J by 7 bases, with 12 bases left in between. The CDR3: CASSLPRRGNIQYF. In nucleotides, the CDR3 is TGTGCCAGCAGCTTACCCCGGCGGGGTAACATTCAGTACTTC.

The CDR3 protein is CASSLDGQYDEQFF. The CDR3 DNA is TGTGCCAGCAGCTTAGACGGACAGTACGATGAGCAGTTCTTC. V usage is TRBV11-3 and J usage is TRBJ2-1; possible D gene TRBD1, 6 bases. Deletions cut 0 bases from V and 8 bases from J, with 11 bases between. Germline V CDR1 and CDR2: SGHNT, YENEEA. The CDR3 extends over 14 amino acids.